This is a list of T cell receptor beta chains from one sample in a study of regulatory T cells in long-lasting Graves disease. TCRdb itself ran the multiplex PCR reads through MiXCR, one entry per CDR3 protein. This table holds 450,000 to 500,000 distinct CDR3 sequences, around 15% found once. The sample also formed part of further work on T cells in Graves' hyperthyroidism and ophthalmopathy.

This specimen consisted of peripheral blood mononuclear cells (PBMCs), obtained at new diagnosis, from a patient treated with antithyroid drugs. These receptors came from a man aged 40-50 years with Graves disease. CDR3s include the opening cysteine and the closing phenylalanine or tryptophan. Each record gives: CDR3 protein, J gene, V gene, clone size. Clone size is shown for a subset of rows, as once, few, many or a class of expanded clone.

CSARGLAGGGTSPYEQYF TRBJ2-7 TRBV20-1 -
CASSPWRLAEETQYF TRBJ2-5 TRBV7-3 many
CASSFVQGAGWGTEAFF TRBJ1-1 TRBV27 many
CASSTGAVGTRSSYEQYF TRBJ2-7 TRBV6-1 many
CASSTPGTGTNTGELFF TRBJ2-2 TRBV7-3 -
CASSQETVSSYEQYF TRBJ2-7 TRBV3-1 many
CASSLAGPEQFF TRBJ2-1 TRBV5-6 -
CASSAVAGTNTGELFF TRBJ2-2 TRBV18 few
CASSVDNGLYGYTF TRBJ1-2 TRBV2 many
CASSGRGNEQFF TRBJ2-1 TRBV2 many
CASSFGLIYEQYF TRBJ2-7 TRBV12-3/TRBV12-4 many
CASSLQGRGDEQFF TRBJ2-1 TRBV28 many
CASSFAAPVGSPLHF TRBJ1-6 TRBV7-9 few